This T cell receptor beta chain was captured by sequencing in a study of blood T cell repertoires in COVID-19. On the study more broadly: COVID-19 samples collected from the United States, Italy and Spain covered acute and convalescent phases. From T cells, B-cell-depleted T cells, or PBMCs came the material, which was cDNA or gDNA.

In the source study's methods: Estimation of nucleated cell counts relied on the amplification of reference gene primers. TCRdb keeps only in-frame clones here, not all; method: immunoSEQ multiplex PCR. The DNA was the basis for D and trimming; V, J and clone size are from that table. Among over 65,000 clones listed, 75% to 95% were seen once. The germline V gene has CDR1 MNHEY and CDR2 SVGAGI. V lost 6 bases and J lost 0, with 9 bases in between. This CDR3 has 13 amino acids. What was sequenced was peripheral blood. The chain links TRBV6-5 to TRBJ2-7; D is ambiguous. The source of this sequence is a human donor in a cohort sampled during active COVID-19. The CDR3 loop is CASRPDTSYEQYF. In nucleotides, the CDR3 is TGTGCCAGCAGACCCGACACCTCCTACGAGCAGTACTTC.